This TCR beta chain stems from a study of a mutant IDH1 vaccine in newly diagnosed glioma. Study-level background: First vaccine doses came 4-6 weeks after radiotherapy alone, or with temozolomide cycles. An approximately 62% male, approximately 40% female split and a mean age of about 43 years characterized treated patients. Patients were pretreated with radiotherapy, temozolomide, or both, mostly both.

Time point given: week 35, safety follow-up. What each vaccine dose contained was 300 ug of mutant IDH1 20-mer peptide, accompanied by topical imiquimod. Comments on this clone: What it binds is unknown.

The CDR3 has 13 residues. Trimming took off 7 bases at V and 7 bases at J, with 13 bases between the two ends. Per germline, CDR1 MNHEY and CDR2 SMNVEV (reference sequence). Sequencing used immunoSEQ multiplex PCR; TCRdb keeps in-frame clones, though not all of them. The sample holds tens of thousands of clones, roughly 79% seen once. Study-wide points: Among top peripheral T cell clonotypes, changes seemed unrelated to pseudoprogression.

The chain carries TRBV27 and TRBJ1-4; the D is unclear. The receptor comes from a woman aged 35 to 49 with glioma. Some clones in this sample may be carry-over from other donors' samples. The specimen comprised PBMCs, sampled from a glioma patient whose treatment included an IDH1 peptide vaccine. CDR3 in DNA: TGTGCCAGCACCGCCTTCGTGGGTGAAAAACTGTTTTTT. Translating gives CASTAFVGEKLFF. Full variable domain (rest looked up from reference TRBV27 and TRBJ1-4): EAQVTQNPRYLITVTGKKLTVTCSQNMNHEYMSWYRQDPGLGLRQIYYSMNVEVTDKGDVPEGYKVSRKEKRNFPLILESPSPNQTSLYFCASTAFVGEKLFFGSGTQLSVL.